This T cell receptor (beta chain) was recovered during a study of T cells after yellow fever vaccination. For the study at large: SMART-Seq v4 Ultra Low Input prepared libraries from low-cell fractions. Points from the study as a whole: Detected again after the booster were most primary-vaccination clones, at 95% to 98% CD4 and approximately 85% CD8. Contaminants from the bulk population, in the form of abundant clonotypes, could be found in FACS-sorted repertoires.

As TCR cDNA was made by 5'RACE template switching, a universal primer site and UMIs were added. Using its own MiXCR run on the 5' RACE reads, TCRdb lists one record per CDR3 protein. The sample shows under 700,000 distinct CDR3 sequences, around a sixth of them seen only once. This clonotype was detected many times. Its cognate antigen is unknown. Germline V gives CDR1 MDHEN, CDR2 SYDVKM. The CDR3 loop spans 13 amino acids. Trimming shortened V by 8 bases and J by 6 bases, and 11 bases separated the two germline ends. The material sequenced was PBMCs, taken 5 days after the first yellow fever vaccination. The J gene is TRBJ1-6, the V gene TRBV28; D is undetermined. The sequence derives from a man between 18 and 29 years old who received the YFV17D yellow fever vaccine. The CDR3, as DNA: TGTGCCAGCCTAGAGACCGTTAATTCACCCCTCCACTTT. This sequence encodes CASLETVNSPLHF.